This T cell receptor (beta chain) was retrieved from a study of PD-L1 blockade in urothelial cancer. Turning to the study itself: The patients had undergone anywhere from 0 to 3 prior chemotherapy regimens.

Assay: immunoSEQ multiplex PCR; the TCRdb copy retains only in-frame clones and omits some. The sample includes about 1,600 clones, more than 25% of them seen just once. Concerning this clone: A read error may produce the germline difference seen at one junction end.

The TCR sequence derives from an older woman with urothelial cancer. Sequences were derived from tumor tissue, sampled before atezolizumab (anti-PD-L1) treatment.

The CDR3 protein is CASSMGDRYSSPLHF. CDR3 sequence (DNA): TGTGCCAGTAGTATGGGGGATCGATATAGTTCACCCCTCCACTTT. The rearrangement links TRBV19 to TRBJ1-6, with a weak D call TRBD1 (5 bases). The CDR3 sequence is 15 residues long. From germline, CDR1 is LNHDA and CDR2 SQIVND (reference sequence).